Reported below is one T cell receptor (beta chain). V lost 8 bases and J lost 1, with 11 bases in between. This CDR3 spans 14 amino acids. From germline, CDR1 is MDHEN and CDR2 SYDVKM. The sample originates from a study of blood T cell repertoires in COVID-19. As for the study in general: The analysed material was cDNA or gDNA that came from T cells, B-cell-depleted T cells, or PBMCs.

Clones were sequenced by immunoSEQ multiplex PCR, and TCRdb holds only the in-frame ones, with some missing. Of roughly 380,000 clones listed, 81% are singletons. Specimen: peripheral blood. J is TRBJ1-4 and V is TRBV28; the D gene is possibly TRBD1 (5 bases). This TCR was sampled from a human donor with acute or convalescent COVID-19. The donor label of this sample is uncertain. CDR3 sequence: CASGLGGTNEKLFF. CDR3 bases: TGTGCCAGCGGCCTGGGGGGAACTAATGAAAAACTGTTTTTT. Full variable domain (rest looked up from reference TRBV28 and TRBJ1-4): DVKVTQSSRYLVKRTGEKVFLECVQDMDHENMFWYRQDPGLGLRLIYFSYDVKMKEKGDIPEGYSVSREKKERFSLILESASTNQTSMYLCASGLGGTNEKLFFGSGTQLSVL.